The 3 T cell receptor beta chains in this list originate from one sample, sequenced in a study of cytomegalovirus exposure and HLA in healthy donors. Amplification used 60 Vbeta primers and 13 Jbeta primers. Data came from immunoSEQ multiplex PCR; TCRdb stores just in-frame clones and leaves some out. Here the sample spans about 37,000 clones, 60% to 75% being singletons. The material sequenced was PBMCs. These receptors were collected from a man in his forties or fifties in good health and CMV-seronegative.

V and J are TRBV4-1 and TRBJ2-7, with 10 nucleotides matching TRBD1. The CDR3 length is 14 residues. J gave up 5 bases and V 4 bases, and 5 bases lay outside the gene matches. Germline V gives CDR1 MGHRA, CDR2 YSYEKL. The CDR3 sequence is CASSPGTGVHEQYF. The DNA for the CDR3 is TGCGCCAGCAGCCCCGGGACAGGGGTACACGAGCAGTACTTC.

V is TRBV7-2 and J is TRBJ2-7, with a possible D match to TRBD1 (6 bases). Trimming cost V 5 bases and J 5 bases, with 16 bases left between them. The CDR3 extends over 14 amino acids. Per germline, CDR1 SGHTA and CDR2 FQGNSA. This CDR3 reads CASSPDRFFDEQYF. DNA of the CDR3: TGTGCCAGCAGCCCTGACAGGTTTTTCGACGAGCAGTACTTC.

The chain uses TRBV2 and TRBJ2-7, with D possibly TRBD1 on 5 matching bases. Germline V CDR1 and CDR2: SNHLY, FYNNEI. Trimming took 7 bases from V and 1 from J, leaving 11 bases between them. This CDR3 spans 13 amino acids. CDR3 DNA: TGTGCCAGCAACTATCAGGGTTCCTACGAGCAGTACTTC. Translation gives CASNYQGSYEQYF.